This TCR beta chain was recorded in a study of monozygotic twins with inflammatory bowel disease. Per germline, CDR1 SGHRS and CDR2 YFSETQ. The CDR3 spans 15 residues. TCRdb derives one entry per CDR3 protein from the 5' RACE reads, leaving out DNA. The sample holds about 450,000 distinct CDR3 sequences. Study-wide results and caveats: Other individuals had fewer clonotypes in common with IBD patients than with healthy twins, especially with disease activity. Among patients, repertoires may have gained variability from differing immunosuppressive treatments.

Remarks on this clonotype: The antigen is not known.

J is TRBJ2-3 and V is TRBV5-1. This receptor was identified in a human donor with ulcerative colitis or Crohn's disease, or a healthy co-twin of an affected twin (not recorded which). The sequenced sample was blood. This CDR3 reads CASSLAGIKVDTQYF.